Below are 18 T cell receptor beta chains sequenced from a single sample in a study of TIL therapy for anti-PD-1-resistant metastatic lung cancer. This was the immunoSEQ v3 assay. This table comes from immunoSEQ multiplex PCR, and its TCRdb copy is limited to in-frame clones, with some not included. The sample lists about 36,000 clones; around 67% were seen once. Time point defined: pre-treatment sample, taken before nivolumab and TIL therapy. Sequenced here: blood, sampled at baseline. These receptors all stem from a person aged 25-80 years with non-small cell lung cancer.

This clone was found a few times. The rearrangement uses TRBV25-1 and TRBJ2-5; 9 bases align to TRBD2. Trimming at V came to 7 bases and at J to 3 bases, leaving 3 bases not matched to a gene. Germline lookup yields CDR1 MGHDK and CDR2 SYGVNS. The CDR3 is made up of 13 amino acids. This CDR3 is CASTLAGEETQYF. The CDR3 region has the DNA TGTGCCAGCACCTTAGCGGGAGAAGAGACCCAGTACTTC.

The chain is built from TRBV5-1 and TRBJ2-5; 7 bases align to TRBD1. The junction had 9 bases not matched to a gene; V was cut back by 0 bases and J by 4 bases. The germline V gene encodes CDR1 SGHRS and CDR2 YFSETQ. This CDR3 has 16 residues. This chain's CDR3 is CASSLGQGVRGETQYF. The CDR3 DNA reads TGCGCCAGCAGCTTGGGACAGGGAGTTCGGGGAGAGACCCAGTACTTC.

This clone turned up a few times. CDR3 coding DNA: TGTGCCAGCAGCTTAGGTCTCCACGGGGGGTACGAGCAGTACTTC. Translating gives CASSLGLHGGYEQYF. This chain connects TRBV7-6 to TRBJ2-7, with 7 bases that match TRBD2. The CDR3 is made up of 15 amino acids. Germline-derived CDR1 and CDR2 are SGHVS and FNYEAQ. V lost 1 base, J lost 4 bases, and 7 bases stayed unmatched.

The genes are TRBV9 and TRBJ2-3; 9 positions agree with TRBD2. Germline V CDR1 and CDR2: SGDLS, YYNGEE. Trimming at V came to 3 bases and at J to 6 bases, leaving 8 bases not matched to a gene. CDR3 length: 15 residues. The CDR3 DNA sequence: TGTGCCAGCAGCGCCGGCGGCGGGAGGGGGGATACGCAGTATTTT. As protein: CASSAGGGRGDTQYF.

V gene TRBV27 combines with J gene TRBJ2-5, with 7 bases identical to TRBD1. J lost 2 bases, V lost 4 bases, and 16 bases had no gene match. The CDR3 contains 18 residues. Germline loops: CDR1 MNHEY, CDR2 SMNVEV (reference sequence). The CDR3 reads CASSSGGQVGLLQETQYF. DNA for the CDR3: TGTGCCAGCAGTTCGGGCGGACAGGTCGGGCTCCTACAAGAGACCCAGTACTTC.

The genes are TRBV6-1 and TRBJ2-2, with 8 nucleotides matching TRBD1. Germline loops: CDR1 MNHNS, CDR2 SASEGT. The junction had 8 bases not matched to a gene; V was cut back by 7 bases and J by 4 bases. The CDR3 is made up of 15 amino acids. The CDR3 loop is CASIGQGASTGELFF. The CDR3, as DNA: TGTGCCAGCATCGGTCAGGGGGCGAGCACCGGGGAGCTGTTTTTT.

The rearrangement joins TRBV18 to TRBJ2-5, with 8 bases lining up with TRBD2. The germline CDR1 and CDR2 sequences are KGHSH and LQKENI. The CDR3 contains 13 residues. V was pared by 6 bases and J by 3 bases, with 3 bases of the junction left unmatched. The CDR3 DNA reads as TGTGCCAGCTCTCGGGGACTAGAAGAGACCCAGTACTTC. Translating gives CASSRGLEETQYF. Full variable domain (outside the CDR3, taken from reference TRBV18 and TRBJ2-5): NAGVMQNPRHLVRRRGQEARLRCSPMKGHSHVYWYRQLPEEGLKFMVYLQKENIIDESGMPKERFSAEFPKEGPSILRIQQVVRGDSAAYFCASSRGLEETQYFGPGTRLLVL.

This chain uses TRBV28 with TRBJ1-1; D not certain. CDR3 length equals 12 residues. Trimming shortened V by 4 bases and J by 5 bases, and 8 bases separated the two germline ends. Per germline, CDR1 MDHEN and CDR2 SYDVKM. The CDR3 spells CASSYPVTEAFF. CDR3 nucleotide sequence: TGTGCCAGCAGTTACCCAGTGACTGAAGCTTTCTTT.

The rearrangement joins TRBV5-1 to TRBJ2-1; TRBD2 is a possible D gene (6 bases). The germline gives CDR1 SGHRS, CDR2 YFSETQ. This CDR3 contains 15 residues. Trimming took off 5 bases at V and 0 bases at J, with 12 bases between the two ends. The CDR3 DNA is TGCGCCAGCAGTCTAGCGTTCACCTCCTACAATGAGCAGTTCTTC. It encodes CASSLAFTSYNEQFF.

This clone has a single count. The J gene is TRBJ2-3, the V gene TRBV4-1; possibly TRBD2 for D (7 bases). The germline CDR1 and CDR2 sequences are MGHRA and YSYEKL. V lost 0 bases, J lost 8 bases, and 21 bases lay in between. This CDR3 contains 17 residues. The CDR3 protein is CASSQEGRGLLLSTQYF. CDR3 sequence (DNA): TGCGCCAGCAGCCAAGAAGGGCGGGGGCTTCTGTTAAGTACGCAGTATTTT.

The chain is built from TRBV19 and TRBJ2-5, with D possibly matching TRBD2 (5 bases). Germline CDR1 LNHDA, CDR2 SQIVND (reference sequence). Trimming stripped 0 bases from V and 5 bases from J, with 13 bases between. The CDR3 covers 15 residues. The CDR3 sequence is CASSIDLTSGETQYF. The CDR3, as DNA: TGTGCCAGTAGTATAGATCTTACTAGTGGCGAGACCCAGTACTTC.

This clone was observed a handful of times. The chain uses TRBV6-5 and TRBJ2-7; D is possibly TRBD1 (6 bases). The V and J ends lost 8 bases and 5 bases respectively, with 13 bases between them. Germline lookup yields CDR1 MNHEY and CDR2 SVGAGI. The CDR3 is made up of 12 amino acids. In DNA, the CDR3 is TGTGCCAGCCACAGGGAGAACAACGAGCAGTACTTC. Translation: CASHRENNEQYF.

This sequence joins TRBV5-1 and TRBJ2-3; D may match TRBD1 or TRBD2 (5 bases each). Germline V gene lookup returns CDR1 SGHRS and CDR2 YFSETQ. Trimming stripped 4 bases from V and 2 bases from J, with 11 bases between. The CDR3 loop spans 14 amino acids. The CDR3 protein is CASSPGTVTDTQYF. In DNA, the CDR3 is TGCGCCAGCAGCCCCGGGACGGTCACAGATACGCAGTATTTT. The full variable domain, with the rest looked up from reference TRBV5-1 and TRBJ2-3, is KAGVTQTPRYLIKTRGQQVTLSCSPISGHRSVSWYQQTPGQGLQFLFEYFSETQRNKGNFPGRFSGRQFSNSRSEMNVSTLELGDSALYLCASSPGTVTDTQYFGPGTRLTVL.

This clone was observed a few times. In nucleotides, the CDR3 is TGTGCCAGCAGCCCCCTGTTTACGGGTCACGGAGCTTTCTTT. Translated, it gives CASSPLFTGHGAFF. The chain combines TRBV4-2 with TRBJ1-1; no reliable D call. Germline assignment: CDR1 LGHNA and CDR2 YNFKEQ. Between the trimmed V and J ends, which lost 4 bases and 10 bases, there was a span of 19 bases. The CDR3 consists of 14 residues.

The CDR3 bases are TGTGCCAGCAGCCCCGCTAATAATTCACCCCTCCACTTT. Amino acid sequence: CASSPANNSPLHF. The rearrangement links TRBV6-6 to TRBJ1-6; the D is unclear. Germline loops: CDR1 MNHNY, CDR2 SVGAGI (reference sequence). V was cut by 6 bases and J by 5 bases, with 8 bases left in between. The CDR3 totals 13 residues.

The chain carries TRBV4-3 and TRBJ1-2, with no clear D. The germline V gene encodes CDR1 LGHNA and CDR2 YSLEER. V dropped 6 bases and J dropped 4 bases, with 12 bases sitting between them. The CDR3 extends over 13 amino acids. In DNA, the CDR3 is TGCGCCAGCAGGTCCTCTGGGAGCTATGGCTACACCTTC. Its translation: CASRSSGSYGYTF.

In this sample, this clone turned up a few times. The V gene is TRBV5-5, the J gene TRBJ1-2; tentatively, D is TRBD1 (5 bases). Germline lookup yields CDR1 SGHKS and CDR2 YYEKEE (reference sequence). The V gene lost 0 bases and the J gene lost 7 bases, with 13 bases spanning the gap. The CDR3 is made up of 14 amino acids. CDR3 coding DNA: TGTGCCAGCAGCTTGGGGCAGGGCAAGAGTGGCTACACCTTC. Its protein is CASSLGQGKSGYTF.

The J gene is TRBJ2-5, the V gene TRBV4-3, with no clear D. The CDR3 spans 13 residues. V was shortened by 4 bases and J by 5 bases, with 11 bases between the two germline ends. Germline V gene lookup returns CDR1 LGHNA and CDR2 YSLEER. Here the CDR3 DNA reads TGCGCCAGCAGCCTTGGGCCCGAGGAGACCCAGTACTTC. The encoded protein is CASSLGPEETQYF.